This T cell receptor beta chain was identified in a study of shared clonotypes between healthy human individuals. CD45RO+ cells and CCR7-negative CD45RA+ TemRA cells were combined as CD8 memory. Each cell subset's genomic DNA was divided evenly among several immunoSEQ plates. Data came from immunoSEQ multiplex PCR; TCRdb stores just in-frame clones and leaves some out. The sample holds about 100,000 clones, roughly 70% seen once. Points from the study as a whole: It was the few donors that limited the genetic and exposure-history diversity represented. Naive CD4 clonotypes overlapped across a few donors at about 5.2%.

Only a few counts were recorded for this clone. The target antigen is unknown. Germline V gene data show CDR1 as MGHDK and CDR2 as SYGVNS. V gave up 5 bases and J gave up 7 bases, with 15 bases separating them. There are 13 residues in the CDR3. The chain carries TRBV25-1 and TRBJ2-7, with D perhaps matching TRBD2 (5 bases). The source is a woman in her thirties in good health. Input material: memory CD8+ T cells sorted from blood. Subset meaning: CD45RO+ cells pooled with CCR7-negative TemRA cells. CDR3 in DNA: TGTGCCAGCAGTTCCGGACTTCTCGGGGAGCAGTACTTC. Translated: CASSSGLLGEQYF.